This T cell receptor (beta chain) derives from a study of beta chain features in type 1 diabetes. As for the study in general: On cell yields, gender and age, patients and healthy donors were similar. Study-wide findings and caveats: Patients with Type 1 diabetes showed moderately but significantly shorter TCRB CDR3s in all four CD4+ subsets.

This clone has a handful of counts. The antigen is not known. Sequencing targeted expressed TCRB transcripts, as all isolated RNA had been reverse transcribed. Assay: immunoSEQ multiplex PCR; the TCRdb copy retains only in-frame clones and omits some. The table includes some 150,000 clones, around 9.7% detected once. CDR1 is LNHDA and CDR2 is SQIVND in the germline V gene (reference sequence). V was trimmed by 8 bases and J by 4 bases, leaving 14 bases between them. The CDR3 is made up of 13 amino acids. CD45RO/CCR7/CD25/CD127/CD95/CD27 separated CD4+ naive, central memory, regulatory and stem cell-like memory cells by sorting.

The chain combines TRBV19 with TRBJ1-2; D is undetermined. This TCR was sampled from a woman aged 25-40 years with type 1 diabetes. Specimen: central memory CD4+ T cells from blood. CDR3 residues: CASERPDLYGYTF. The CDR3 nucleotides read TGTGCCAGTGAGAGGCCCGACCTCTATGGCTACACCTTC.